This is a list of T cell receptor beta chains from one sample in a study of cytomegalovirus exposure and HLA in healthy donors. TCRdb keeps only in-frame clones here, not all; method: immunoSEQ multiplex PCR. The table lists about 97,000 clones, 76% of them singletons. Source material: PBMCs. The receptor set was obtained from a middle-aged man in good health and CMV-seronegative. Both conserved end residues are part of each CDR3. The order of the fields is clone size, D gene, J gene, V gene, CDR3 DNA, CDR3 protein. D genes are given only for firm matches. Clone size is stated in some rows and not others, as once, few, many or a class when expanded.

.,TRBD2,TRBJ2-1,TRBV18,TGTGCCAGCTCACCAACTGGGACTAGCGGACCCAATGAGCAGTTCTTC,CASSPTGTSGPNEQFF
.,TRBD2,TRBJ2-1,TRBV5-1,TGCGCCAGCAGCCCCGGGACTAGCGGGGGGGATGAGCAGTTCTTC,CASSPGTSGGDEQFF
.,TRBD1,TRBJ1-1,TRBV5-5,TGTGCCAGCAGCTGGGTACCGCAGGGGGCTACAGCTTTCTTT,CASSWVPQGATAFF
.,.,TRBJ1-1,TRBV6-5,TGTGCCAGCAGTTACTCTATTGATGAAGGCCCACGGGGAGCTTTCTTT,CASSYSIDEGPRGAFF
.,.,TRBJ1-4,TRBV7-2,TGTGCCAGCAGCCTCGGGGGGGGTGGTGAAAAACTGTTTTTT,CASSLGGGGEKLFF
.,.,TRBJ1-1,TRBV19,TGTGCCAGTAGTATAGGTGGGGGGAGTACTGAAGCTTTCTTT,CASSIGGGSTEAFF
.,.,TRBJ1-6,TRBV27,TGTGCCAGCTGGGGCAGGGGCGGTTCACCCCTCCACTTT,CASWGRGGSPLHF
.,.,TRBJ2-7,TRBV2,TGTGCCAGCGGCGTACAGGCCTACGAGCAGTACTTC,CASGVQAYEQYF
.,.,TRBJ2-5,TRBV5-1,TGCGCCAGCAGCCCCCCCCCGGGGGAAGAGACCCAGTACTTC,CASSPPPGEETQYF
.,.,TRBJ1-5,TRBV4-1,TGCGCCAGCAGCCAAGGAGGAATGTTCAAGGGGAATCAGCCCCAGCATTTT,CASSQGGMFKGNQPQHF
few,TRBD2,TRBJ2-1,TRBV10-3,TGTGCCATCAGTGAGTCCGGTAGCGGGGGGGCCAGCTCCTACAATGAGCAGTTCTTC,CAISESGSGGASSYNEQFF
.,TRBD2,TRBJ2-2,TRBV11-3,TGTGCCAGCAGCTTAGGGAGCGGGGTTTGGTCCGGGGAGCTGTTTTTT,CASSLGSGVWSGELFF
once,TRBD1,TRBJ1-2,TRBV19,TGTGCCAGTAGTATTTACCAGGGGGCGACGGGCTACACCTTC,CASSIYQGATGYTF
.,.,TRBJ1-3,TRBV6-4,TGTGCCAGCAGTGCCCCCTCAAACACCATATATTTT,CASSAPSNTIYF
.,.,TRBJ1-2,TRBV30,TGTGCCTGGAGCTCGACAGTTACTAACTATGGCTACACCTTC,CAWSSTVTNYGYTF
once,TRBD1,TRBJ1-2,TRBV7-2,TGTGCCAGCAGCCCGGGACAGGGGGCTTTTGGCTACACCTTC,CASSPGQGAFGYTF
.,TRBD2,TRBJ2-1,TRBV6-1,TGTGCCAGCAGAAGACTAGCGGGGGGAAACAATGAGCAGTTCTTC,CASRRLAGGNNEQFF
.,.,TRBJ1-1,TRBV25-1,TGTGCCAGCAGTGAATTCCGGACAACAAGGGGCACTGAAGCTTTCTTT,CASSEFRTTRGTEAFF
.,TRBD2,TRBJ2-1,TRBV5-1,TGCGCCAGCAGCTTTGCGGGCGGGGGGGCCCATGAGCAGTTCTTC,CASSFAGGGAHEQFF
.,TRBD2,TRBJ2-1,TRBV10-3,TGTGCCATCAGTACCGGACTAGCGGGGGACAATGAGCAGTTCTTC,CAISTGLAGDNEQFF
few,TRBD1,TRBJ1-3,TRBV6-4,TGTGCCAGCAGCCCCGACAGGGGGCCCGGAAACACCATATATTTT,CASSPDRGPGNTIYF
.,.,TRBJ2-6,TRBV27,TGTGCCAGCAGTTTAGGGGCAGCCGTCTCTGGGGCCAACGTCCTGACTTTC,CASSLGAAVSGANVLTF
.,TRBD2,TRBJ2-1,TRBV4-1,TGCGCCAGCAGGCCTCTCACTAGCGGGGAAAATGAGCAGTTCTTC,CASRPLTSGENEQFF
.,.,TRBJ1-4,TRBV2,TGTGCCAGCAAGCAAGCGACGTCATCTGAAAAACTGTTTTTT,CASKQATSSEKLFF
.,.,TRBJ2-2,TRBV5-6,TGTGCCAGCAGGAGAGAGGGCGGCACCGGGGAGCTGTTTTTT,CASRREGGTGELFF
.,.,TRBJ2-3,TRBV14,TGTGCCAGCAGCCGACCCACAGGGTTCACAGATACGCAGTATTTT,CASSRPTGFTDTQYF
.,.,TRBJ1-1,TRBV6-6,TGTGCCAGCAGTTACTACACCGGGATGAACACTGAAGCTTTCTTT,CASSYYTGMNTEAFF
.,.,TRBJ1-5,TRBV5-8,TGTGCCACCCCAGGGGTCAGCAATCAGCCCCAGCATTTT,CATPGVSNQPQHF
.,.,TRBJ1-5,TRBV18,TGTGCCAGCTCACCATTTAATCGAGGGAGCAATCAGCCCCAGCATTTT,CASSPFNRGSNQPQHF
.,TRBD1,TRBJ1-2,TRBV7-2,TGTGCCAGCAGCCTGGACACAGGGGGCGGCTATGGCTACACCTTC,CASSLDTGGGYGYTF
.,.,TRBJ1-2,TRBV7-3,TGTGCCAGCAGCTGGGGGGGTGTCCTCGCCTATGGCTACACCTTC,CASSWGGVLAYGYTF
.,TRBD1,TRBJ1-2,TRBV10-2,TGCGCCAGCAGTGATGGGACAGGGACCTTCTATGGCTACACCTTC,CASSDGTGTFYGYTF
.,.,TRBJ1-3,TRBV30,TGTGCCCGAGGGGAGGCAAACACCATATATTTT,CARGEANTIYF
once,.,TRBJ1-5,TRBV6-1,TGTGCCAGCAGTGAAAACGAGGCGAATCAGCCCCAGCATTTT,CASSENEANQPQHF
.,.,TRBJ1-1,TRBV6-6,TGTGCCAGCCGGGAGGCGTCGTTCACTGAAGCTTTCTTT,CASREASFTEAFF
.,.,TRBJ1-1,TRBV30,TGTGCCTGGAGTACATACAGGACGAACACTGAAGCTTTCTTT,CAWSTYRTNTEAFF
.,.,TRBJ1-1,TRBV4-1,TGCGCCAGCAGCCCCCGGGGCACTGAAGCTTTCTTT,CASSPRGTEAFF
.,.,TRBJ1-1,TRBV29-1,TGCAGCGTCGATGGGGGGTTGTACACTGAAGCTTTCTTT,CSVDGGLYTEAFF